What follows are 14 T cell receptor beta chains derived from one specimen sequenced in a study of blood T cell repertoires in COVID-19. Clones were sequenced by immunoSEQ multiplex PCR, and TCRdb holds only the in-frame ones, with some missing. Among over 250,000 clones listed, roughly 80% were seen once. Sequences were obtained from peripheral blood. These receptors all come from a woman between 50 and 59 years old who had recovered from COVID-19.

This chain uses TRBV18 with TRBJ2-1, with D unclear. The CDR3 has 16 amino acids. Deletions cut 0 bases from V and 0 bases from J, with 9 bases between. The germline V gene has CDR1 KGHSH and CDR2 LQKENI. The CDR3 sequence: CASSPPGSSSYNEQFF. CDR3 nucleotide sequence: TGTGCCAGCTCACCACCGGGCAGCAGCTCCTACAATGAGCAGTTCTTC.

The J gene is TRBJ2-7, the V gene TRBV27; tentative D call: TRBD1 (6 bases). Trimming shortened V by 6 bases and J by 1 base, and 13 bases separated the two germline ends. Germline V gene sequence: CDR1 MNHEY, CDR2 SMNVEV (reference sequence). This CDR3 spans 14 amino acids. CDR3 in amino acids: CASSWDILSYEQYF. In DNA, the CDR3 is TGTGCCAGCAGCTGGGACATACTGTCCTACGAGCAGTACTTC.

This chain links TRBV24-1 with TRBJ2-7, with D possibly being TRBD1 (5 bases). The germline V and J ends were trimmed by 10 bases and 7 bases, with 16 bases remaining between them. Germline assignment: CDR1 KGHDR and CDR2 SFDVKD. CDR3 length equals 12 residues. CDR3 loop: CATSTTRGEQYF. CDR3 in DNA: TGTGCCACGAGTACAACAAGGGGAGAGCAGTACTTC.

This clone appeared a few times. The sample has other DNA sequences that encode this CDR3 too. J is TRBJ1-1 and V is TRBV12-3 or TRBV12-4, with TRBD1 as a possible D gene (5 bases). The CDR3 runs to 13 residues. The V end lost 3 bases, the J end lost 2 bases, and 7 bases lay between the germline ends. CDR3 in DNA: TGTGCCAGCAGTTTTCAGGGAAACACTGAAGCTTTCTTT. Its translation: CASSFQGNTEAFF.

This clone came up a few times. The genes are TRBV28 and TRBJ1-5; 7 bases are a match to TRBD1. The trim removed 6 bases at V and 4 bases at J, leaving 6 bases unmatched. Germline CDR1 MDHEN, CDR2 SYDVKM. The CDR3 covers 14 residues. The CDR3 spells CASSSGQQNQPQHF. CDR3 nucleotides: TGTGCCAGCAGCTCGGGACAGCAAAATCAGCCCCAGCATTTT.

This clone turned up a few times. The V gene is TRBV7-3, the J gene TRBJ2-6; weak D call: TRBD1 (5 bases). Germline V gives CDR1 SGHTA, CDR2 FQGTGA. CDR3 length: 16 amino acids. V was pared by 2 bases and J by 1 base, with 9 bases between. The CDR3 spells CASSLAAGSGANVLTF. Here the CDR3 DNA reads TGTGCCAGCAGCTTAGCCGCAGGGTCTGGGGCCAACGTCCTGACTTTC.

The CDR3 DNA reads as TGTGCCTGGAGTGAAGGGACAGCCTTTAGCACAGATACGCAGTATTTT. Its translation is CAWSEGTAFSTDTQYF. The chain is built from TRBV30 and TRBJ2-3, with TRBD1 identical over 7 bases. The CDR3 is 16 amino acids. J gave up 0 bases and V 1 base, and 7 bases lay outside the gene matches. Per germline, CDR1 GTSNPN and CDR2 SVGIG (reference sequence).

Only one count was recorded for this clone. The chain uses TRBV10-3 and TRBJ1-2; 12 positions match TRBD1. The germline V gene encodes CDR1 ENHRY and CDR2 SYGVKD. The CDR3 contains 17 residues. V shed 7 bases, J shed 3 bases, and the junction held 12 bases outside the gene matches. The CDR3 bases are TGTGCCATCATGAGCGGGACAGGGGGCCGAGATCACTATGGCTACACCTTC. This codes for CAIMSGTGGRDHYGYTF.

This chain uses TRBV6-6 with TRBJ2-7; D perhaps matches TRBD1 (6 bases). CDR3 length equals 13 residues. Germline CDR1 and CDR2: MNHNY and SVGAGI (reference sequence). V lost 6 bases and J lost 3, with 12 bases in between. Written as DNA, the CDR3 is TGTGCCAGCAGCCTCCGGACAGACTACGAGCAGTACTTC. It codes for CASSLRTDYEQYF.

The CDR3: CASSDSEGYNEQYF. The DNA for the CDR3 is TGTGCCAGCAGTGACTCGGAGGGATACAACGAGCAGTACTTC. V gene TRBV6-4 combines with J gene TRBJ2-7; D is perhaps TRBD2 (6 bases). V was shortened by 0 bases and J by 5 bases, with 11 bases between the two germline ends. The V gene's germline CDR1 is MRHNA and CDR2 SNTAGT. The CDR3 extends over 14 amino acids.

The chain employs TRBV18 and TRBJ1-6; tentative D call: TRBD1 (5 bases). CDR1 and CDR2 from the germline V gene are KGHSH and LQKENI. The CDR3 loop spans 12 amino acids. Between the trimmed V and J ends, which lost 5 bases and 8 bases, there was a span of 7 bases. The CDR3 here is CASSDSDSPLHF. The CDR3 DNA sequence: TGTGCCAGCTCAGACAGCGATTCACCCCTCCACTTT.

The CDR3 DNA follows: TGTGCCAGCAGTTTACTGGGACTAGGGAGGACAGATACGCAGTATTTT. It specifies CASSLLGLGRTDTQYF. The chain recombines TRBV27 with TRBJ2-3, with TRBD2 matching over 8 bases. With V trimmed by 2 bases and J by 3 bases, 7 bases remained unmatched. Per the germline V gene, CDR1 is MNHEY and CDR2 is SMNVEV (reference sequence). The CDR3 totals 16 residues.

V and J are TRBV6-5 and TRBJ1-2; the match to TRBD1 covers 8 bases. The CDR3 is made up of 15 amino acids. J was trimmed by 4 bases and V by 5 bases; bases with no gene match: 9. Germline V gives CDR1 MNHEY, CDR2 SVGAGI. In DNA, the CDR3 is TGTGCCAGCAGTACAGGGGGACGTAGCTTCTATGGCTACACCTTC. This translates into CASSTGGRSFYGYTF.

The chain carries TRBV2 and TRBJ1-5; D call uncertain. CDR1 is SNHLY, CDR2 FYNNEI, per germline. Trimming removed 1 base from V and 9 bases from J, with 10 bases in between. The CDR3 consists of 13 residues. CDR3 residues: CASSEGAGRPQHF. DNA of the CDR3: TGTGCCAGCAGTGAAGGAGCCGGTCGGCCCCAGCATTTT.